This T cell receptor beta chain derives from a study of a mutant IDH1 vaccine in newly diagnosed glioma. As for this clone: No antigen is known for it.

Repertoires were generated with immunoSEQ multiplex PCR, while TCRdb's copy carries only in-frame clones and drops some. The sample lists fewer than 35,000 clones, 80% to 85% seen once, with about 28% in the top ten. Noted time point: week 47, end of study. The content of each vaccine dose was 300 ug of mutant IDH1 20-mer peptide, and topical imiquimod accompanied it. V shed 0 bases and J shed 2 bases, with 12 bases lying between them. CDR1 and CDR2 (germline): SGDLS, YYNGEE. This CDR3 contains 15 residues. The chain joins TRBV9 to TRBJ2-7; D is perhaps TRBD2 (5 bases). This TCR derives from a man aged 30-40 years with glioma. This specimen consisted of PBMCs, obtained from a glioma patient whose treatment included an IDH1 peptide vaccine. The CDR3 DNA reads as TGTGCCAGCAGCGTAGGAGTTAGCGCGACCTACGAGCAGTACTTC. Translating it yields CASSVGVSATYEQYF.